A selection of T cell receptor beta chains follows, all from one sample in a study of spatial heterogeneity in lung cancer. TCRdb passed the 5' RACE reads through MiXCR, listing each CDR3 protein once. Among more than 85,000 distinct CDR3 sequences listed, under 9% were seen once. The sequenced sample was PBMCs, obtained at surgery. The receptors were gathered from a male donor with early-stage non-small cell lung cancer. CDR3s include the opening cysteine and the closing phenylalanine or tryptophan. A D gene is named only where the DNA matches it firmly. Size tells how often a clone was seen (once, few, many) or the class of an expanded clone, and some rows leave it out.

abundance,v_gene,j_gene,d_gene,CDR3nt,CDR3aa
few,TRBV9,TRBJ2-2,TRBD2,TGTGCCAGCAGCGTCGCCGCGGGAGGGTCCGGGGAGCTGTTTTTT,CASSVAAGGSGELFF
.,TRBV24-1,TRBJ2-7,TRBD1,TGTGCCACCAGTGATCCCGGGACAGGGGACCACGAGCAGTACTTC,CATSDPGTGDHEQYF
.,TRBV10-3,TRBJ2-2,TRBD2,TGTGCCATCACCGGGACTAGCGGGAGTAATACCGGGGAGCTGTTTTTT,CAITGTSGSNTGELFF
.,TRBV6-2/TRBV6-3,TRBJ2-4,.,TGTGCCAGCAGCTTCCGGGGGCTAGCCAAAAACATTCAGTACTTC,CASSFRGLAKNIQYF
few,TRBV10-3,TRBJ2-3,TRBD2,TGTGCCATCAGTCCTACTAGCGGGGGCACAGATACGCAGTATTTT,CAISPTSGGTDTQYF
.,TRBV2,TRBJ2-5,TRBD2,TGTGCCAGCAACCGACTAGCGGGAGAAGAGACCCAGTACTTC,CASNRLAGEETQYF
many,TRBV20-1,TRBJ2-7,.,TGCAGTGCCACGGTCGCGGGACGGAGCTCCTACGAGCAGTACTTC,CSATVAGRSSYEQYF
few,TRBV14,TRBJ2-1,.,TGTGCCAGCAGCCAAGCCGTGAGGTTAGGGCAGTTCTTC,CASSQAVRLGQFF
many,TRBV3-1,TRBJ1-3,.,TGTGCCAGCAGCCCAAGTCAGGGAAACACCATATATTTT,CASSPSQGNTIYF
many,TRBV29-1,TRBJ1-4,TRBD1,TGCAGCGTTTCGTTGGGACAGGGCGGCGAAAAACTGTTTTTT,CSVSLGQGGEKLFF
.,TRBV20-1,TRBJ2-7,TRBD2,TGCAGTGCTAGGAACCCCTTAGCGGGGCAGTACTTC,CSARNPLAGQYF
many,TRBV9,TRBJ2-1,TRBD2,TGTGCCAGCAGCGTAGTAGGCGGGGGGCCGGGTAATGAGCAGTTCTTC,CASSVVGGGPGNEQFF
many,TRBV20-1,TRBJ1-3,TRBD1,TGCAGTGCTAATAACCGGGACAGTGGAAACACCATATATTTT,CSANNRDSGNTIYF
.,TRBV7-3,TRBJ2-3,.,TGTGCCAGCAGCTCGACTAGTTACACAGATACGCAGTATTTT,CASSSTSYTDTQYF
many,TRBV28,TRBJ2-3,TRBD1,TGTGCCTTCAGCAGCCTGGACAGGGGAACGCAGTATTTT,CAFSSLDRGTQYF
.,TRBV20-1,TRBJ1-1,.,TGCAGTGCTAGACATCGTCAGGGCCATTCTGAAGCTTTCTTT,CSARHRQGHSEAFF
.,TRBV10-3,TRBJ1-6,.,TGTGCCATCAGTGAGTCGAAAGGCAGGGCGAATTCACCCCTCCACTTT,CAISESKGRANSPLHF
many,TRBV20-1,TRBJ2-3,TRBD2,TGCAGTGCTAGAGTAGCGGGAGCAGATACGCAGTATTTT,CSARVAGADTQYF
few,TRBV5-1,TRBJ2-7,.,TGCGCCAGCAGCTGGGGGGGACAGGCGTCCGAGCAGTACTTC,CASSWGGQASEQYF
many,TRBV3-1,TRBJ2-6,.,TGTGCCAGCAGCCAGACGGGGAAGTCTGGGGCCAACGTCCTGACTTTC,CASSQTGKSGANVLTF